This T cell receptor (beta chain) was documented in a study of blood T cells in healthy people across ages. Through a sample-barcoded 5' primer and a J-beta primer mix, a second PCR was run for roughly 6 to 12 cycles. TCRdb reanalysed the 5' RACE reads using MiXCR and keeps one entry per CDR3 protein. Among about 840,000 distinct CDR3 sequences, about 29% were seen once, and the ten largest hold about 9.4%. The CDR3 has 13 amino acids. The trim removed 5 bases at V and 1 base at J, leaving 5 bases unmatched. Germline V CDR1 and CDR2: DFQATT, SNEGSKA (reference sequence). This clonotype was seen a few times. The antigen is undetermined. Notes on the study in general: Any conclusive comparison of naive versus antigen-experienced cells was prevented by using unsorted PBMCs. Long-lived donors exceeded aged donors in naive CD4+ cells and diversity.

The sample was also linked to a second study, of T cells of mothers and their children. That work adds: Slightly higher, non-significant overlap characterized related mother-child pairs relative to unrelated pairs.

The clonotype originates from a woman aged 40 to 49 in good health. The V and J genes are TRBV20-1 and TRBJ2-7; 7 nucleotides agree with TRBD1. Source material: blood. Written as DNA, the CDR3 is TGCAGTGCTTACAGGGGCAGTTCCTACGAGCAGTACTTC. This translates into CSAYRGSSYEQYF.